One sample yielded the 18 T cell receptor beta chains listed below, sequenced in a study of shared clonotypes between healthy human individuals. Repertoires were generated with immunoSEQ multiplex PCR, while TCRdb's copy carries only in-frame clones and drops some. The sample includes about 1.1 million clones, about 80% seen only once; the top ten take 0.85% to 1%. The sample was memory CD4+ T cells from PBMCs. Subset noted: CD45RA-negative fraction. The receptors were gathered from a man aged 18 to 35 in good health. Some clones in this sample may be carry-over from other donors' samples.

The rearrangement joins TRBV7-6 to TRBJ2-3; TRBD2 agrees at 9 bases. CDR1 and CDR2 from the germline V gene are SGHVS and FNYEAQ. This CDR3 has 16 amino acids. The V and J ends lost 0 bases and 1 base, in that order; junction bases with no gene match: 2. Written as DNA, the CDR3 is TGTGCCAGCAGCTTAGCTAGCGGGAGTCGCACAGATACGCAGTATTTT. This sequence encodes CASSLASGSRTDTQYF.

The chain recombines TRBV19 with TRBJ2-7; TRBD1 aligns across 7 bases. The junction had 6 bases not matched to a gene; V was cut back by 1 base and J by 3 bases. The CDR3 runs to 15 residues. The germline V gene has CDR1 LNHDA and CDR2 SQIVND (reference sequence). The chain's CDR3 is CASSIGGTVGYEQYF. The CDR3 bases are TGTGCCAGTAGTATAGGGGGGACAGTCGGCTACGAGCAGTACTTC.

V and J are TRBV5-4 and TRBJ1-1; D gene ambiguous. Germline V CDR1 and CDR2: SGHNT, YYREEE (reference sequence). Between the trimmed V and J ends, which lost 4 bases and 0 bases, there was a span of 13 bases. This CDR3 has 15 residues. DNA for the CDR3: TGTGCCAGCAGCCTGGCGGTTGAGATGAACACTGAAGCTTTCTTT. Its translation: CASSLAVEMNTEAFF.

The chain couples TRBV27 to TRBJ1-4, with 7 bases matching TRBD1. Germline trimming cut 2 bases from V and 7 bases from J; bases unmatched to any gene: 4. CDR3 size: 14 residues. Germline V gene data show CDR1 as MNHEY and CDR2 as SMNVEV (reference sequence). The CDR3 region has the DNA TGTGCCAGCAGTTTAGGGCAGGGGGTTGAAAAACTGTTTTTT. It translates to CASSLGQGVEKLFF.

This rearrangement joins TRBV11-3 to TRBJ2-1, with D possibly being TRBD2 (7 bases). From germline, CDR1 is SGHNT and CDR2 YENEEA. This CDR3 comprises 17 residues. The V end was cut by 1 base, the J end by 7 bases, with 20 bases between. The CDR3 DNA is TGTGCCAGCAGCTTAGTTGACCGGCTCGGGGGGCGGAATGAGCAGTTCTTC. Its protein is CASSLVDRLGGRNEQFF.

The chain recombines TRBV5-1 with TRBJ2-1; D is possibly TRBD2 (6 bases). V shed 0 bases and J shed 10 bases, with 17 bases lying between them. Per germline, CDR1 SGHRS and CDR2 YFSETQ. The CDR3 totals 15 residues. CDR3 region: CASSLGVTSSGEQFF. In nucleotides, the CDR3 is TGCGCCAGCAGCTTGGGGGTGACTAGTAGTGGGGAGCAGTTCTTC.

J is TRBJ1-1 and V is TRBV10-3; D gene ambiguous. Germline V gives CDR1 ENHRY, CDR2 SYGVKD. This CDR3 is built from 13 residues. V dropped 3 bases and J dropped 0 bases, with 5 bases sitting between them. The CDR3 is CAISENMNTEAFF. In nucleotides, the CDR3 is TGTGCCATCAGTGAAAATATGAACACTGAAGCTTTCTTT.

To note about this clone: Other nucleotide sequences in the sample specify the same CDR3. The chain has TRBV2 and TRBJ2-2, with TRBD1 matching over 9 bases. CDR1 and CDR2 from the germline V gene are SNHLY and FYNNEI. J lost 2 bases, V lost 6 bases, and 4 bases had no gene match. This CDR3 has 15 amino acids. CDR3 coding DNA: TGTGCCAGCAGGGGGGGACAGGGCAACACCGGGGAGCTGTTTTTT. Encoded protein: CASRGGQGNTGELFF.

CDR3: CSSEGGKGTDTQYF. In nucleotides, the CDR3 is TGCAGCTCAGAGGGGGGGAAGGGCACAGATACGCAGTATTTT. The chain has TRBV29-1 and TRBJ2-3, with D perhaps TRBD2 (7 bases). Germline CDR1 SQVTM, CDR2 ANQGSEA. The CDR3 spans 14 residues. Trimming shortened V by 8 bases and J by 1 base, and 16 bases separated the two germline ends.

This clone was observed once. The V gene is TRBV5-1, the J gene TRBJ2-1, with 8 positions matching TRBD1. The J segment lost 0 bases and the V segment lost 4 bases, leaving 0 bases of the junction unmatched. Germline CDR1 SGHRS, CDR2 YFSETQ. The CDR3 covers 14 residues. The CDR3 loop is CASSTGGSYNEQFF. The CDR3, as DNA: TGCGCCAGCAGCACAGGGGGCTCCTACAATGAGCAGTTCTTC.

Details on this clone: This specimen includes other DNA sequences encoding the same CDR3. The chain is built from TRBV11-2 and TRBJ1-1; no clear D gene. V was pared by 1 base and J by 1 base, with 4 bases between. This CDR3 spans 13 amino acids. In germline, CDR1 is SGHAT, CDR2 FQNNGV. CDR3 loop: CASSLVRNTEAFF. CDR3 DNA sequence: TGTGCCAGCAGCTTAGTGCGGAACACTGAAGCTTTCTTT.

This clone was observed at least ten times. The gene calls are TRBV11-2 and TRBJ2-7, with 9 bases aligning to TRBD2. The CDR3 totals 16 residues. The germline CDR1 and CDR2 sequences are SGHAT and FQNNGV. The V segment lost 5 bases and the J segment 0 bases; nucleotides outside the gene matches: 8. This CDR3 is CASSPLRREGSYEQYF. The CDR3 DNA follows: TGTGCCAGCAGCCCCTTGAGGCGGGAGGGCTCCTACGAGCAGTACTTC.

The chain employs TRBV6-5 and TRBJ1-1; 8 bases are shared with TRBD1. V shed 4 bases and J 1 base; nucleotides not matched to a gene: 2. The germline V gene has CDR1 MNHEY and CDR2 SVGAGI. This CDR3 contains 14 residues. The CDR3 spells CASSSGQENTEAFF. CDR3 sequence (DNA): TGTGCCAGCAGTTCGGGACAGGAGAACACTGAAGCTTTCTTT.

V usage is TRBV6-5 and J usage is TRBJ2-5; perhaps TRBD1 as D (6 bases). Germline V CDR1 and CDR2: MNHEY, SVGAGI. The CDR3 runs 13 residues. The V gene lost 10 bases and the J gene lost 5 bases, with 17 bases spanning the gap. The CDR3 region has the DNA TGTGCCACTCAACAGGGTGATAAGGAGACCCAGTACTTC. It translates to CATQQGDKETQYF.

Of note for this clone: Other DNA sequences from this sample encode an identical CDR3 as well. This sequence joins TRBV5-1 and TRBJ1-3, with D possibly TRBD1 on 6 matching bases. This CDR3 comprises 13 residues. Trimming shortened V by 5 bases and J by 3 bases, and 9 bases separated the two germline ends. Germline V gene lookup returns CDR1 SGHRS and CDR2 YFSETQ. The CDR3, as DNA: TGCGCCAGCAGGACAGGTAGTGGAAACACCATATATTTT. It yields the protein CASRTGSGNTIYF.

The chain employs TRBV9 and TRBJ2-7, with 11 bases identical to TRBD2. CDR1 and CDR2 (germline): SGDLS, YYNGEE. The V segment lost 3 bases and the J segment 4 bases; nucleotides outside the gene matches: 6. CDR3 size: 15 residues. The CDR3 loop reads CASSAGTSGLYEQYF. DNA for the CDR3: TGTGCCAGCAGCGCCGGGACTAGCGGCCTTTACGAGCAGTACTTC.

On this clone: Other nucleotide sequences in the sample specify the same CDR3. The chain links TRBV28 to TRBJ2-7; D unresolved. From germline, CDR1 is MDHEN and CDR2 SYDVKM. CDR3 length: 11 residues. V was clipped by 7 bases and J by 3 bases, with 7 bases between them. The CDR3 DNA reads TGTGCCAGCACCAGATACTACGAGCAGTACTTC. Its protein is CASTRYYEQYF.

In its sample, this clone was seen a few times. V and J are TRBV19 and TRBJ1-1; D may be TRBD1 (5 bases). Trimming took off 0 bases at V and 5 bases at J, with 10 bases between the two ends. This CDR3 is 14 amino acids long. Germline V CDR1 and CDR2: LNHDA, SQIVND (reference sequence). CDR3 residues: CASSIESGRTEAFF. The CDR3 DNA sequence: TGTGCCAGTAGTATAGAGTCAGGGAGGACTGAAGCTTTCTTT.